This T cell receptor beta chain was sequenced in a study of cytomegalovirus exposure and HLA in healthy donors. Whole-study findings and limits: An analysis was carried out at a later point. It showed that HLA-associated TCR beta chains were more clonally expanded than equally common non-associated chains. In a later analysis, across HLA loci, associated TCR counts were highest for DRB1, lowest for HLA-C.

PCR employed 60 Vbeta and 13 Jbeta primers. Method: immunoSEQ multiplex PCR; TCRdb's copy keeps in-frame clones and lacks some. The sample consists of fewer than 95,000 clones, 75% to 90% of them appearing once. The length of the CDR3 is 16 residues. Comments on this clone: Its target is not known.

The chain uses TRBV21-1 and TRBJ1-5; TRBD1, the table's D call, lacks a check against the DNA. TRBV21-1 is given as a pseudogene. Sequenced: PBMCs. This receptor was taken from a man in his forties in good health and CMV-seropositive. The CDR3 DNA reads as TGTGCCAGCTTGGACGGTTCAGGGGGTAGCAATCAGCCCCAGCATTTT. This encodes CASLDGSGGSNQPQHF.